This T cell receptor beta chain was obtained from a study of T cell responses to AZD1222 COVID-19 vaccine. This table comes from immunoSEQ multiplex PCR, and its TCRdb copy is limited to in-frame clones, with some not included. The sample shows under 140,000 clones, about 85% of them seen only once. About this clone itself: Antigen: not known.

The study's findings and limits: There were repertoire samples only from the period after the peak T cell response.

The TCR comes from an adult in good health. This specimen was peripheral blood, taken on day 0 of AZD1222 vaccination.

CDR3 DNA sequence: TGTGCCAGCAGCTTGGACGTGAATTACGAGCAGTACTTC. It is translated as CASSLDVNYEQYF. The chain has TRBV7-3 and TRBJ2-7; the D is unclear. Germline CDR1 SGHTA, CDR2 FQGTGA. The CDR3 is made up of 13 amino acids. V was clipped by 3 bases and J by 4 bases, with 10 bases between them.